This TCR beta chain is drawn from a study of spatial heterogeneity in lung cancer. Study-wide background: A module score for T cells, taken from matched bulk RNA-seq, correlated strongly with TCR transcript counts in tumor regions. The mean occurrence of each unique TCR and UMI combination in raw reads exceeded eight.

Findings and limits, study-wide: Of the expanded TCRs, ubiquitous and regional counts tracked the counts of ubiquitous and regional nonsynonymous mutations, respectively. Tracking of tumor mutation counts was seen in expanded intratumoral alpha and beta TCR counts.

V was trimmed by 5 bases and J by 7 bases, leaving 20 bases between them. This CDR3 region has 15 residues. Germline values: CDR1 LGHNT, CDR2 FRNRAP. TCRdb redid the calling of the 5' RACE reads with MiXCR, one entry per CDR3 protein. The sample holds over 6,000 distinct CDR3 sequences; around 1.3% are singletons and the top ten take approximately 9.7%. This clonotype showed up many times. The antigen remains unidentified. As for time point: sample taken at primary tumor resection. This receptor was identified in a male donor with early-stage non-small cell lung cancer. The source material was lung tumor tissue, sampled at surgery. The chain links TRBV12-5 to TRBJ1-2; possible D gene TRBD1, 6 bases. The CDR3 loop is CASGAWAGENLGYTF. CDR3 DNA: TGTGCTAGTGGTGCCTGGGCAGGGGAAAACCTTGGCTACACCTTC.